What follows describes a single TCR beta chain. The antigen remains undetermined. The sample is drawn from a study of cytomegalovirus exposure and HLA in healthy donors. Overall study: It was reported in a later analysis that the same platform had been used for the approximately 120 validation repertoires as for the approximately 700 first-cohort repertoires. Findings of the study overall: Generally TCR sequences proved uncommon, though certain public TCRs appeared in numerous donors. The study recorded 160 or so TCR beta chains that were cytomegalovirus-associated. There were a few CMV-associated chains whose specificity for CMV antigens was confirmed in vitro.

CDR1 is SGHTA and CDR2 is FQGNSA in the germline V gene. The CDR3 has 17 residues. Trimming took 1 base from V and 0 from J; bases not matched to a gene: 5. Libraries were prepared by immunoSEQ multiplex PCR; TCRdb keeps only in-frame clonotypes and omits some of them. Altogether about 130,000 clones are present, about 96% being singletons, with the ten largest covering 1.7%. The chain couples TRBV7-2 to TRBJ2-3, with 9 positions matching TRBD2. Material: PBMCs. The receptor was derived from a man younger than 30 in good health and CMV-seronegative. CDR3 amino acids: CASSLGRTSASTDTQYF. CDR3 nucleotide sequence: TGTGCCAGCAGCTTAGGAAGGACTAGCGCCAGCACAGATACGCAGTATTTT.